In this sample, the clone carrying this T cell receptor (beta chain) turned up a few times. The antigen is undetermined. This record belongs to a study of T cell repertoires in cytomegalovirus infection. TCRdb reprocessed the reads via MiXCR and lists one record per CDR3 protein. This sample has fewer than 850,000 distinct CDR3 sequences, with roughly 28% found just once. J gave up 12 bases and V 4 bases, and 6 bases lay outside the gene matches. Per the germline V gene, CDR1 is SGHNT and CDR2 is YENEEA. This CDR3 has 12 amino acids. J is TRBJ2-3 and V is TRBV11-3, with 8 bases lining up with TRBD2. This TCR came from a human donor in good health (CMV status not recorded). Some clones in this sample may be carry-over from other donors' samples. The sequences come from cultured CD8+ T cells from PBMCs, collected from culture after CMV antigen stimulation. CDR3 nucleotides: TGTGCCAGCAGCTATAAGCGGGGGTCTCAGTATTTT. Its translation is CASSYKRGSQYF.